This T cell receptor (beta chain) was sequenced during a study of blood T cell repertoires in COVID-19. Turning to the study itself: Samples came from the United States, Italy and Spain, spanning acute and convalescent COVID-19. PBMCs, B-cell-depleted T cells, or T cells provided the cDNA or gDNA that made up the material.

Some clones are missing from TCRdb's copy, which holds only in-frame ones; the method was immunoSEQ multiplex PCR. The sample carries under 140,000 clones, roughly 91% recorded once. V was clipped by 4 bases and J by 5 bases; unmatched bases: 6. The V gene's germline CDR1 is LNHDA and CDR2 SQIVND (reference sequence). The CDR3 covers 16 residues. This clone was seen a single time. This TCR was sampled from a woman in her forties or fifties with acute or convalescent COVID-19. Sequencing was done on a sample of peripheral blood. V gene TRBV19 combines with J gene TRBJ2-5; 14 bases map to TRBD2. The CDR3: CASSRGTSGRMETQYF. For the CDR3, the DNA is TGTGCCAGTAGTAGGGGGACTAGCGGGAGAATGGAGACCCAGTACTTC.